The 29 T cell receptor beta chains below were found in one sample sequenced in a study of cytomegalovirus exposure and HLA in healthy donors. With 60 Vbeta and 13 Jbeta primers, the PCR was carried out. TCRdb keeps only in-frame clones here, not all; method: immunoSEQ multiplex PCR. The sample carries some 140,000 clones, over 70% recorded once. Sequenced input: PBMCs. The receptors originated from a man in his thirties or forties in good health and CMV-seropositive.

V usage is TRBV19 and J usage is TRBJ2-1; 8 positions match TRBD1. CDR3 length: 15 residues. The germline CDR1 and CDR2 sequences are LNHDA and SQIVND (reference sequence). J lost 4 bases, V lost 2 bases, and 4 bases had no gene match. Here the CDR3 reads CASSIQRTGYNEQFF. The CDR3 DNA reads as TGTGCCAGTAGTATACAAAGGACAGGGTACAATGAGCAGTTCTTC.

The rearrangement joins TRBV6-1 to TRBJ1-3; D ambiguous. The CDR3 has 17 amino acids. V lost 0 bases and J 0 bases, leaving 12 bases between the germline ends. Germline V gives CDR1 MNHNS, CDR2 SASEGT. The CDR3 region has the DNA TGTGCCAGCAGTGAAGCGGGTGGTGGGAGCTCTGGAAACACCATATATTTT. This translates into CASSEAGGGSSGNTIYF.

V gene TRBV4-1 combines with J gene TRBJ1-4; D is ambiguous. V shed 3 bases and J shed 5 bases, with 7 bases lying between them. CDR1 is MGHRA, CDR2 YSYEKL, per germline. The CDR3 has 13 residues. The DNA of the CDR3 is TGCGCCAGCAGCCAGGGAGAAAATGAAAAACTGTTTTTT. It specifies CASSQGENEKLFF.

V gene TRBV27 combines with J gene TRBJ2-7, with 10 nucleotides matching TRBD2. This CDR3 is 13 amino acids long. Germline CDR1 MNHEY, CDR2 SMNVEV (reference sequence). After removal of 6 bases from V and 3 bases from J, the junction contained 2 bases not matched to a gene. The CDR3 here is CASRKRGGYEQYF. The CDR3 DNA reads TGTGCCAGCAGAAAGCGGGGGGGCTACGAGCAGTACTTC.

The chain carries TRBV6-5 and TRBJ1-5; D gene unclear. Germline assignment: CDR1 MNHEY and CDR2 SVGAGI. V was pared by 6 bases and J by 0 bases, with 12 bases between. This CDR3 comprises 15 residues. Here the CDR3 DNA reads TGTGCCAGCAGACCTGATTGGGCTAGCAATCAGCCCCAGCATTTT. The encoded protein is CASRPDWASNQPQHF.

The V gene is TRBV7-9, the J gene TRBJ1-1; D unclear. Germline lookup yields CDR1 SEHNR and CDR2 FQNEAQ (reference sequence). V gave up 3 bases and J gave up 1 base, with 12 bases separating them. The CDR3 is 15 amino acids. The CDR3 loop reads CASSFAATENTEAFF. DNA of the CDR3: TGTGCCAGCAGCTTTGCAGCAACAGAGAACACTGAAGCTTTCTTT. Supplemented by reference TRBV7-9 and TRBJ1-1, the full variable domain reads DTGVSQNPRHKITKRGQNVTFRCDPISEHNRLYWYRQTLGQGPEFLTYFQNEAQLEKSRLLSDRFSAERPKGSFSTLEIQRTEQGDSAMYLCASSFAATENTEAFFGQGTRLTVV.

This sequence joins TRBV9 and TRBJ2-2; no reliable D call. V gave up 1 base and J gave up 2 bases, with 9 bases separating them. Germline lookup yields CDR1 SGDLS and CDR2 YYNGEE. The CDR3 is 15 amino acids. Here the CDR3 DNA reads TGTGCCAGCAGCGTACGCGGAGATAACACCGGGGAGCTGTTTTTT. It is translated as CASSVRGDNTGELFF.

This clone was observed at least ten times. Other nucleotide sequences in the sample specify the same CDR3. The rearrangement uses TRBV2 and TRBJ1-2, with 11 bases lining up with TRBD1. The germline gives CDR1 SNHLY, CDR2 FYNNEI. The CDR3 has 15 residues. The V gene end was trimmed by 5 bases and the J gene end by 2 bases; junction bases not matched to a gene: 4. Here the CDR3 DNA reads TGTGCCAGCAGTCCGGACAGGGGGCAAAACTATGGCTACACCTTC. This gives the protein CASSPDRGQNYGYTF.

This chain uses TRBV2 with TRBJ1-1; the D is unclear. Trimming cost V 8 bases and J 4 bases, with 14 bases left between them. CDR1 is SNHLY and CDR2 is FYNNEI in the germline V gene. The CDR3 runs 13 residues. The CDR3 is CASRRPPGTEAFF. CDR3 nucleotide sequence: TGTGCCAGCCGACGGCCCCCGGGCACTGAAGCTTTCTTT.

Only a few counts were recorded for this clone. The rearrangement links TRBV6-6 to TRBJ1-5; no firm D call. V lost 6 bases and J lost 0, with 15 bases in between. The germline CDR1 and CDR2 sequences are MNHNY and SVGAGI (reference sequence). The CDR3 is 16 amino acids. The CDR3: CASSSQQHYSNQPQHF. The CDR3 DNA follows: TGTGCCAGCAGCTCACAACAACATTATAGCAATCAGCCCCAGCATTTT.

The chain uses TRBV9 and TRBJ2-6; TRBD1 is a possible D gene (5 bases). The CDR3 sequence is 15 residues long. The V end was cut by 4 bases, the J end by 0 bases, with 8 bases between. Germline V gives CDR1 SGDLS, CDR2 YYNGEE. The CDR3 region has the DNA TGTGCCAGCAGCTTCCAGGGCTCTGGGGCCAACGTCCTGACTTTC. The encoded protein is CASSFQGSGANVLTF.

This clone was recorded only once. This rearrangement joins TRBV6-6 to TRBJ1-3, with TRBD1 as a possible D gene (6 bases). Between the trimmed V and J ends, which lost 5 bases and 0 bases, there was a span of 14 bases. CDR3 length: 16 residues. The germline gives CDR1 MNHNY, CDR2 SVGAGI (reference sequence). The CDR3 here is CASSRDGQPSGNTIYF. CDR3 coding DNA: TGTGCCAGCAGTCGCGATGGACAGCCCTCTGGAAACACCATATATTTT.

This sequence joins TRBV11-2 and TRBJ2-2, with 9 bases fitting TRBD1. The trim removed 3 bases at V and 6 bases at J, leaving 2 bases unmatched. The CDR3 is 14 residues long. The germline gives CDR1 SGHAT, CDR2 FQNNGV. DNA of the CDR3: TGTGCCAGCAGCTTGACAGGGGGGGCCGGGGAGCTGTTTTTT. This gives the protein CASSLTGGAGELFF.

This chain joins TRBV15 and TRBJ2-1; TRBD2 aligns across 15 bases. The CDR3 spans 19 residues. Trimming cost V 3 bases and J 4 bases; bases outside gene matches: 10. CDR1 and CDR2 (germline): LNHNV, YYDKDF (reference sequence). In nucleotides, the CDR3 is TGTGCCACCAGCAGTCTATGGGGGACTAGCGGGAGGAAGTACAATGAGCAGTTCTTC. The encoded protein is CATSSLWGTSGRKYNEQFF.

This clone has more than one count but fewer than ten. The chain employs TRBV4-1 and TRBJ1-4; D is unresolved. This CDR3 contains 15 residues. V shed 3 bases and J shed 0 bases, with 8 bases lying between them. Germline V gene data show CDR1 as MGHRA and CDR2 as YSYEKL. The CDR3 region has the DNA TGCGCCAGCAGCCAGACAAAACCAACTAATGAAAAACTGTTTTTT. This translates into CASSQTKPTNEKLFF.

The rearrangement joins TRBV28 to TRBJ1-2; TRBD1 aligns across 8 bases. CDR3 length equals 13 residues. The trim removed 3 bases at V and 13 bases at J, leaving 10 bases unmatched. Germline lookup yields CDR1 MDHEN and CDR2 SYDVKM. The CDR3 sequence: CASSFSTGVFCTF. CDR3 nucleotides: TGTGCCAGCAGTTTTTCGACAGGGGTTTTCTGCACCTTC.

V and J are TRBV27 and TRBJ2-5, with D perhaps matching TRBD1 (5 bases). The closer fit of TRBJ2-7 to the DNA end suggests the J call may be wrong. Germline CDR1 is MNHEY and CDR2 is SMNVEV (reference sequence). The CDR3 is 16 residues long. The CDR3 DNA sequence: TGTGCCAGCAGTCCGGCAAGTTTGCAGGGATCCTACGAGCAGTACTTC. Its translation: CASSPASLQGSYEQYF.

The V and J genes are TRBV4-2 and TRBJ2-7; D unresolved. The CDR3 is 15 amino acids. Trimming shortened V by 3 bases and J by 3 bases, and 15 bases separated the two germline ends. Germline V gene data show CDR1 as LGHNA and CDR2 as YNFKEQ. Here the CDR3 reads CASSQGAGPLYEQYF. The DNA of the CDR3 is TGTGCCAGCAGCCAGGGTGCAGGCCCGCTCTACGAGCAGTACTTC.

This chain uses TRBV19 with TRBJ1-6; 7 bases are a match to TRBD1. CDR1 is LNHDA, CDR2 SQIVND, per germline (reference sequence). The J segment lost 5 bases and the V segment lost 7 bases, leaving 14 bases of the junction unmatched. The CDR3 spans 17 residues. The CDR3 DNA reads TGTGCCAGTATTTTTCTCTTCCGGGACAGCCATAATTCACCCCTCCACTTT. Its translation: CASIFLFRDSHNSPLHF. The full variable domain, in which reference TRBV19 and TRBJ1-6 provide the parts outside the CDR3, is DGGITQSPKYLFRKEGQNVTLSCEQNLNHDAMYWYRQDPGQGLRLIYYSQIVNDFQKGDIAEGYSVSREKKESFPLTVTSAQKNPTAFYLCASIFLFRDSHNSPLHFGNGTRLTVT.

V is TRBV2 and J is TRBJ1-1; D unresolved. CDR1 is SNHLY, CDR2 FYNNEI, per germline. Deletions cut 7 bases from V and 7 bases from J, with 25 bases between. This CDR3 comprises 16 residues. Written as DNA, the CDR3 is TGTGCCAGCACCCCGAGGCCATCCGGCTCGATTGGTGAAGCTTTCTTT. Translated: CASTPRPSGSIGEAFF.

The CDR3 here is CASSRTGTGTPTAQHF. As DNA, the CDR3 is TGCGCCAGCAGTCGAACCGGGACAGGTACTCCAACAGCCCAGCATTTT. This chain uses TRBV10-1 with TRBJ1-5; 8 positions agree with TRBD1. Trimming cost V 5 bases and J 11 bases; bases outside gene matches: 17. The CDR3 has 16 residues. Germline assignment: CDR1 WNHNN and CDR2 SYGVQD (reference sequence).

The V gene is TRBV14, the J gene TRBJ2-7; D is ambiguous. Looked up from germline, CDR1 is SGHDN and CDR2 is FVKESK. Between the trimmed V and J ends, which lost 4 bases and 2 bases, there was a span of 9 bases. The CDR3 is made up of 13 amino acids. The chain's CDR3 is CASSLFPAYEQYF. CDR3 nucleotide sequence: TGTGCCAGCAGCCTCTTTCCCGCCTACGAGCAGTACTTC.

CDR3 residues: CASSSQTAYEQYF. CDR3 nucleotide sequence: TGTGCCAGCAGTAGCCAAACAGCATACGAGCAGTACTTC. The chain is built from TRBV6-1 and TRBJ2-7, with D uncertain. This CDR3 spans 13 amino acids. Trimming left V 5 bases short and J 4 bases short, with 12 bases between. Per germline, CDR1 MNHNS and CDR2 SASEGT.

The rearrangement joins TRBV5-6 to TRBJ2-3; 14 positions match TRBD2. Germline CDR1 reads SGHDT; CDR2 reads YYEEEE. This CDR3 region has 18 residues. J was trimmed by 2 bases and V by 3 bases; bases with no gene match: 8. CDR3: CASSSAGTSGSFTDTQYF. In DNA, the CDR3 is TGTGCCAGCAGCTCAGCCGGGACTAGCGGGAGTTTCACAGATACGCAGTATTTT.

The rearrangement joins TRBV15 to TRBJ1-1; D might be TRBD1 (5 bases). Trimming removed 0 bases from V and 4 bases from J, with 12 bases in between. Per germline, CDR1 LNHNV and CDR2 YYDKDF (reference sequence). CDR3 size: 15 residues. CDR3 in DNA: TGTGCCACCAGCAGAGATCAAGCAGGGATCACTGAAGCTTTCTTT. Encoded protein: CATSRDQAGITEAFF.

The sample holds one count of this clone. The genes are TRBV7-2 and TRBJ1-1; TRBD1 is a possible D gene (6 bases). Germline CDR1 SGHTA, CDR2 FQGNSA. Trimming cost V 5 bases and J 5 bases, with 18 bases left between them. This CDR3 is built from 15 residues. The CDR3 protein is CASSRGGALGTEAFF. The CDR3, as DNA: TGTGCCAGCAGCCGGGGGGGGGCATTGGGGACTGAAGCTTTCTTT.

This rearrangement joins TRBV6-1 to TRBJ2-2; TRBD2 matches 11 bases. The CDR3 is 15 amino acids. Germline V lookup: CDR1 MNHNS, CDR2 SASEGT. J lost 4 bases, V lost 6 bases, and 4 bases had no gene match. CDR3 bases: TGTGCCAGCAGGGCTAGCGGGAGGTTCACCGGGGAGCTGTTTTTT. Its translation: CASRASGRFTGELFF.

The table lists this clone with a count of one. V is TRBV19 and J is TRBJ1-1, with D maybe TRBD1 (5 bases). This CDR3 has 13 amino acids. Germline V CDR1 and CDR2: LNHDA, SQIVND (reference sequence). Deletions cut 5 bases from V and 0 bases from J, with 7 bases between. CDR3 region: CASSPGVNTEAFF. CDR3 DNA: TGTGCCAGTAGTCCGGGGGTGAACACTGAAGCTTTCTTT.

V gene TRBV28 combines with J gene TRBJ2-4; TRBD2 agrees at 7 bases. Per germline, CDR1 MDHEN and CDR2 SYDVKM. V shed 11 bases and J 3 bases; nucleotides not matched to a gene: 13. The CDR3 sequence is 15 residues long. The CDR3 bases are TGTGCCTCAGGGACGACTAGCTCGGTCAAAAACATTCAGTACTTC. Protein: CASGTTSSVKNIQYF.